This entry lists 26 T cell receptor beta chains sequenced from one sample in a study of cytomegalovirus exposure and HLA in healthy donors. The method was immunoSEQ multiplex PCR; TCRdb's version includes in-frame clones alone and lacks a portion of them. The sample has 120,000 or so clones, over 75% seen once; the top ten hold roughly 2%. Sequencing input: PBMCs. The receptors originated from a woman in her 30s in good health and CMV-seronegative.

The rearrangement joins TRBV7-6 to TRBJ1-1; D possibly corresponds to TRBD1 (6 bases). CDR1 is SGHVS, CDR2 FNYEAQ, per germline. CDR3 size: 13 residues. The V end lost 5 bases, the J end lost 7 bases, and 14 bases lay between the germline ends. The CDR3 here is CASSLGGDREAFF. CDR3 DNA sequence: TGTGCCAGCAGCCTAGGGGGGGACCGTGAAGCTTTCTTT.

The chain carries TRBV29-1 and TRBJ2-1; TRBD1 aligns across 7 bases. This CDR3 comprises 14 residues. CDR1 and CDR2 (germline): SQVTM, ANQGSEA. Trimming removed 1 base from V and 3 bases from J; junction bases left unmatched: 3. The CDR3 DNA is TGCAGCGTTGAAGGACAGGGAGTCTACAATGAGCAGTTCTTC. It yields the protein CSVEGQGVYNEQFF.

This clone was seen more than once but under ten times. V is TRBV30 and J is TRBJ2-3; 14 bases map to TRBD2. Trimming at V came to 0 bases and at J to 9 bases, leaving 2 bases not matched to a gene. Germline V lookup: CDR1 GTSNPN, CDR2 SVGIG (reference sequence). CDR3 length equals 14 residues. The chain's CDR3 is CAWSVGLAGGTQYF. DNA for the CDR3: TGTGCCTGGAGTGTTGGACTAGCGGGAGGCACGCAGTATTTT.

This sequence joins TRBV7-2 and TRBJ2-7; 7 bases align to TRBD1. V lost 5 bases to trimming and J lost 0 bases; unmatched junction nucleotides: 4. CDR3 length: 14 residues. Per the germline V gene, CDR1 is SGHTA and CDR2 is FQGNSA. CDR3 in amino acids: CASSRRQGSYEQYF. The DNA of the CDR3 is TGTGCCAGCAGCCGCCGACAGGGCTCCTACGAGCAGTACTTC.

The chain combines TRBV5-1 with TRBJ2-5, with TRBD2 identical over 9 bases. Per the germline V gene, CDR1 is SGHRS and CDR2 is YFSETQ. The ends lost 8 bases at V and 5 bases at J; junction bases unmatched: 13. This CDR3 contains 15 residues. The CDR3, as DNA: TGCGCCAGTACGTTGCGCGGGGGGGCCGGTGAGACCCAGTACTTC. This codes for CASTLRGGAGETQYF.

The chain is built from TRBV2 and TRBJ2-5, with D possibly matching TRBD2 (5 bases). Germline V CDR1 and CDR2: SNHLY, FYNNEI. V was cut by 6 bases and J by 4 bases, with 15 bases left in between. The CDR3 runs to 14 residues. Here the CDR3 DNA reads TGTGCCAGCAGCGGACCTCAAGGAGGAGAGACCCAGTACTTC. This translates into CASSGPQGGETQYF.

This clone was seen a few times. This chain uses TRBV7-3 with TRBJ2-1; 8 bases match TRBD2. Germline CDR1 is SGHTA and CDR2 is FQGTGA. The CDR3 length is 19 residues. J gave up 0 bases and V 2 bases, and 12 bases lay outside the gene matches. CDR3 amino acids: CASSLSSTLAGSSYNEQFF. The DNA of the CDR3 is TGTGCCAGCAGCTTATCCTCCACTTTAGCGGGGAGCTCCTACAATGAGCAGTTCTTC.

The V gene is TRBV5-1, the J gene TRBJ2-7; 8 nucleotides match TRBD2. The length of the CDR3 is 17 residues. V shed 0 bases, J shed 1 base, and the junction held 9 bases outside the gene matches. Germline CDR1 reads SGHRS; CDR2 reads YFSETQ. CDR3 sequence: CASSLESGGRGSYEQYF. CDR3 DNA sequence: TGCGCCAGCAGCTTGGAAAGCGGGGGCAGGGGTTCCTACGAGCAGTACTTC.

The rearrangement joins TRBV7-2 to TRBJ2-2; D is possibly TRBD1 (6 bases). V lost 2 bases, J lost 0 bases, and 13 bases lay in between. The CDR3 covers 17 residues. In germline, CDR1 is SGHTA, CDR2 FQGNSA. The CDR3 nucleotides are TGTGCCAGCAGCTTACGGGCAGGGGCGGCGAACACCGGGGAGCTGTTTTTT. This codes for CASSLRAGAANTGELFF.

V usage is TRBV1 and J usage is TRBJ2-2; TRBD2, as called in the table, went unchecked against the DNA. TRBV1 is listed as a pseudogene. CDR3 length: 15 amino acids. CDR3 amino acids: CTSTLEQQNTGELFF. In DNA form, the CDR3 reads TGCACCAGCACCTTGGAGCAGCAGAACACCGGGGAGCTGTTTTTT.

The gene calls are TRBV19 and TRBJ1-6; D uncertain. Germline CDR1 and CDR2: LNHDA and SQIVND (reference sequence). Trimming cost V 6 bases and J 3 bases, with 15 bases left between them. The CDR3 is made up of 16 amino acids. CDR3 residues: CASRAPRRDYNSPLHF. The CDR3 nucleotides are TGTGCCAGTAGGGCCCCTCGTCGGGACTATAATTCACCCCTCCACTTT.

This CDR3 is CASSLVAGTSSYEQYF. CDR3 nucleotides: TGTGCCAGCAGCTTAGTCGCCGGGACTAGCTCTTACGAGCAGTACTTC. The rearrangement links TRBV7-2 to TRBJ2-7; 9 bases map to TRBD2. The CDR3 has 16 residues. Germline V gene sequence: CDR1 SGHTA, CDR2 FQGNSA. V lost 1 base to trimming and J lost 4 bases; unmatched junction nucleotides: 8.

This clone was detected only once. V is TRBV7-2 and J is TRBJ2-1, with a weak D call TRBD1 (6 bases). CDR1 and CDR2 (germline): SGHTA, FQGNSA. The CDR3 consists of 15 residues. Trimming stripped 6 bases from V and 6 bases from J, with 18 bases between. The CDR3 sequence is CASSNRAPPSNEQFF. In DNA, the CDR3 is TGTGCCAGCAGTAACAGGGCGCCCCCCTCCAATGAGCAGTTCTTC.

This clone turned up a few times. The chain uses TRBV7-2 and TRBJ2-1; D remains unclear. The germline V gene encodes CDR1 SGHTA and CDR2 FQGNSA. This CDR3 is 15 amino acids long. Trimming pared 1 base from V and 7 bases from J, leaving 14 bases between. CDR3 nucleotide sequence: TGTGCCAGCAGCTTAGGTGGTAGATCGGAGAATGAGCAGTTCTTC. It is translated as CASSLGGRSENEQFF.

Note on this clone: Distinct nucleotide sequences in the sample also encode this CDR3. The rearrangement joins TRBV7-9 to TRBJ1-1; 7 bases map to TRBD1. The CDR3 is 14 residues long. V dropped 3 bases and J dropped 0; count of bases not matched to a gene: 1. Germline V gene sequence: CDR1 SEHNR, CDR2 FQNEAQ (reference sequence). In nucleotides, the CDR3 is TGTGCCAGCAGCTTGGGACAGCTGAACACTGAAGCTTTCTTT. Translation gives CASSLGQLNTEAFF.

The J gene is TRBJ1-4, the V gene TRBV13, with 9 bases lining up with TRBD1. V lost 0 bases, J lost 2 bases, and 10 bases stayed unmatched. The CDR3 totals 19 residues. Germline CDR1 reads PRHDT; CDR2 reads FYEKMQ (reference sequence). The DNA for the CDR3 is TGTGCCAGCAGCTTAGGGGGCCCGACAGGGGGACGGACTAATGAAAAACTGTTTTTT. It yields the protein CASSLGGPTGGRTNEKLFF.

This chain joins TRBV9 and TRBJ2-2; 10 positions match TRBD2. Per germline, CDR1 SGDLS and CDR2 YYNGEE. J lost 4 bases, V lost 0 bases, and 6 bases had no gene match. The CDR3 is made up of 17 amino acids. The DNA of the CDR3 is TGTGCCAGCAGCGTAGAAGCGGGGGGGCCGGGCACCGGGGAGCTGTTTTTT. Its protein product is CASSVEAGGPGTGELFF. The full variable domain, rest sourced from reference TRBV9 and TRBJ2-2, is DSGVTQTPKHLITATGQRVTLRCSPRSGDLSVYWYQQSLDQGLQFLIQYYNGEERAKGNILERFSAQQFPDLHSELNLSSLELGDSALYFCASSVEAGGPGTGELFFGEGSRLTVL.

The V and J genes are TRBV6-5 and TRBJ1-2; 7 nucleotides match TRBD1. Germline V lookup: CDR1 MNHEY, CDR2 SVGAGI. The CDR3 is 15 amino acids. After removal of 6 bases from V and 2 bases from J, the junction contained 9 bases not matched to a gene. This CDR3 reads CASRRGQGQNYGYTF. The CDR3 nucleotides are TGTGCCAGCAGGAGGGGGCAGGGACAAAACTATGGCTACACCTTC.

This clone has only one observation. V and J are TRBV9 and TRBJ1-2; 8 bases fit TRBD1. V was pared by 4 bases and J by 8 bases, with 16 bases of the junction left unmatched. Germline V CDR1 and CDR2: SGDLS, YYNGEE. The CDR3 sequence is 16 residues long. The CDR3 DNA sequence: TGTGCCAGCAGCTTCTCACCGGGACAGGCCATGGGCGGCTACACCTTC. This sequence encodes CASSFSPGQAMGGYTF. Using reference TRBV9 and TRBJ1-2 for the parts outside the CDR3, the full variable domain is DSGVTQTPKHLITATGQRVTLRCSPRSGDLSVYWYQQSLDQGLQFLIQYYNGEERAKGNILERFSAQQFPDLHSELNLSSLELGDSALYFCASSFSPGQAMGGYTFGSGTRLTVV.

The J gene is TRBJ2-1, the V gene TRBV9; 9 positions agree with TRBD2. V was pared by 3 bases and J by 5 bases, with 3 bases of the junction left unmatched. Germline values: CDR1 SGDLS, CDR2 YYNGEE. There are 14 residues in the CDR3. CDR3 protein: CASSGTSANNEQFF. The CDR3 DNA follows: TGTGCCAGCAGCGGGACTAGCGCCAACAATGAGCAGTTCTTC.

CDR3 bases: TGTGCCAGCAGCTCCGGACTAGCGGCGAGCTCCTACGAGCAGTACTTC. Protein sequence: CASSSGLAASSYEQYF. This sequence joins TRBV7-2 and TRBJ2-7; 10 bases map to TRBD2. The CDR3 covers 16 residues. The V gene's germline CDR1 is SGHTA and CDR2 FQGNSA. With 4 bases clipped from V and 0 bases from J, the junction kept 6 bases outside the gene matches.

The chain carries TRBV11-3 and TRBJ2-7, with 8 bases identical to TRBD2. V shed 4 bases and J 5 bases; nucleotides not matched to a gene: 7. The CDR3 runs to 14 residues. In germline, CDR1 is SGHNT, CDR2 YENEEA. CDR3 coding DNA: TGTGCCAGCAGCTCCGGGACTAGTTCCCACGAGCAGTACTTC. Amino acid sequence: CASSSGTSSHEQYF.

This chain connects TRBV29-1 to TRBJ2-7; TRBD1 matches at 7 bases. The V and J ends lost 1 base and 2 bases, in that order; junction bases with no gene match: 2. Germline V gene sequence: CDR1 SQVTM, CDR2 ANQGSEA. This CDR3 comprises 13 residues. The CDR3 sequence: CSVEGGQPYEQYF. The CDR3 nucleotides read TGCAGCGTTGAAGGGGGACAGCCCTACGAGCAGTACTTC.

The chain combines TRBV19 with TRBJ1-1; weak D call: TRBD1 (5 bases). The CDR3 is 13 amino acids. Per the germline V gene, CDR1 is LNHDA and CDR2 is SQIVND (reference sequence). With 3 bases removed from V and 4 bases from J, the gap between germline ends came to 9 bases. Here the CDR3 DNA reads TGTGCCAGTAGTATGAGTCAGGGCACTGAAGCTTTCTTT. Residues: CASSMSQGTEAFF. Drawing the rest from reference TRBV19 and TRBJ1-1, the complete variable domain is DGGITQSPKYLFRKEGQNVTLSCEQNLNHDAMYWYRQDPGQGLRLIYYSQIVNDFQKGDIAEGYSVSREKKESFPLTVTSAQKNPTAFYLCASSMSQGTEAFFGQGTRLTVV.

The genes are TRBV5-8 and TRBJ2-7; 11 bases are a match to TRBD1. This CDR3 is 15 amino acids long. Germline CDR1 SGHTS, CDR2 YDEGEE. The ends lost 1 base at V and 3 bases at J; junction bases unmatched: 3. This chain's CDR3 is CASSLYGTGGYEQYF. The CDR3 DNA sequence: TGTGCCAGCAGCTTGTACGGGACAGGGGGCTACGAGCAGTACTTC.

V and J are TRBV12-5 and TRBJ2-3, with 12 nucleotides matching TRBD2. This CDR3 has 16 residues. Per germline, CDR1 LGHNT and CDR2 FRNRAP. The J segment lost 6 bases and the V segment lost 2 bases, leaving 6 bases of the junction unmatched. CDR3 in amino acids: CASGLLTSGGADTQYF. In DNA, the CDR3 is TGTGCTAGTGGTTTGTTGACTAGCGGGGGAGCGGATACGCAGTATTTT.